Given below is one TCR beta chain in context. What it binds is unknown. The table came from immunoSEQ multiplex PCR; TCRdb's copy has only in-frame clones and leaves some out. Among hundreds of thousands of clones, around nine tenths were seen once, and the ten largest hold around 15%. The CDR3 length is 15 residues. The J segment lost 6 bases and the V segment lost 7 bases, leaving 12 bases of the junction unmatched. CDR1 SNHLY and CDR2 FYNNEI come from the germline V gene. All donors were healthy HIV-negative adults lacking recent acute infections or vaccinations. Combination of CD45RO+ cells with CCR7-negative CD45RA+ TemRA cells was used for CD8 memory. This sample stems from a study of shared clonotypes between healthy human individuals. Study results and caveats: Specimens sampled were limited to blood, with tissue repertoires likely differing. Sequencing depth was predicted to influence how clonotypes are shared among donors.

The rearrangement uses TRBV2 and TRBJ2-7; 10 bases agree with TRBD2. The clonotype was recovered from a man between 18 and 29 years old in good health. The sample taken for sequencing was memory CD8+ T cells sorted from blood. Subset given: CD45RO+ cells pooled with CCR7-negative TemRA cells. For the CDR3, the DNA is TGTGCCAGCAAGGACACGGGACTAGCGTTTGGCGAGCAGTACTTC. Translating gives CASKDTGLAFGEQYF.